Included here is one TCR beta chain sequence, with context. As yet, its antigen is unknown. Researchers ran the PCR with 60 Vbeta and 13 Jbeta primers. Using immunoSEQ multiplex PCR, the repertoire was profiled, and TCRdb retains in-frame clones only, with some absent. The sample records roughly 90,000 clones, around 82% being singletons. The data derive from a study of cytomegalovirus exposure and HLA in healthy donors. Across the study: Across around 400 genotyped donors, about 81% landed in the Caucasian-associated ancestry cluster. Study-wide points: A later examination showed that TCR association rates differed by HLA locus, with DRB1 most and HLA-C fewest. Analysis was performed later, and it showed HLA-associated TCR beta chains to be more clonally expanded than equally common others.

The length of the CDR3 is 13 residues. The germline gives CDR1 SSHAT, CDR2 FNYEAQ (reference sequence). Trimming took 4 bases from V and 1 from J, leaving 6 bases between them. Sequencing used PBMCs. The source is a man aged 25-45 years in good health and CMV-seropositive. The rearrangement uses TRBV7-7 and TRBJ2-3; D call uncertain. The CDR3 loop is CASSYQGTDTQYF. The CDR3 nucleotides read TGTGCCAGCAGCTATCAGGGCACAGATACGCAGTATTTT.